The 26 T cell receptor beta chains given below trace back to one sample, sequenced in a study of blood T cells in healthy people across ages. A second PCR, run for about 7 to 12 cycles, used a sample-barcoded 5' primer plus a J-beta primer mix. TCRdb fed the 5' RACE reads into MiXCR, producing one record per CDR3 protein. Of around 700,000 distinct CDR3 sequences listed, around 25% are singletons. These data also formed part of another study, on T cells of mothers and their children.

The material sequenced was blood. The receptors shown here come from a boy younger than 18 in good health.

The J gene is TRBJ1-2, the V gene TRBV4-1, with D uncertain. Germline-derived CDR1 and CDR2 are MGHRA and YSYEKL. The CDR3 is 14 amino acids. V was clipped by 2 bases and J by 7 bases, with 14 bases between them. The CDR3 region is CASSQLFGSPGYTF. The CDR3 DNA reads as TGCGCCAGCAGCCAACTCTTCGGAAGTCCTGGCTACACCTTC.

This clonotype was observed a handful of times. The V call is TRBV3-1, the J call TRBJ2-5; tentatively, D is TRBD1 or TRBD2 (6 bases each). V dropped 4 bases and J dropped 4 bases, with 16 bases sitting between them. The CDR3 contains 15 residues. The germline V gene has CDR1 LGHDT and CDR2 YNNKEL (reference sequence). The CDR3 DNA follows: TGTGCCAGCAGCCTCCTACGAGGGGGAGGAGAGACCCAGTACTTC. The encoded protein is CASSLLRGGGETQYF.

The chain couples TRBV12-3 or TRBV12-4 to TRBJ2-5, with TRBD2 matching 11 bases. Gene TRBJ2-7 matches the end of the DNA better, so the J call may be wrong. The CDR3 spans 15 residues. The CDR3 loop reads CASSLVAGGPYEQYF. CDR3 nucleotide sequence: TGTGCCAGCAGTTTAGTAGCGGGGGGGCCATACGAGCAGTACTTC.

V and J are TRBV10-3 and TRBJ2-5; D is unresolved. The DNA end is a closer match to TRBJ2-7, so the J assignment may be wrong. Germline V CDR1 and CDR2: ENHRY, SYGVKD. The CDR3 runs 11 residues. CDR3 nucleotide sequence: TGTGCCACCAGGACCAACTACGAGCAGTACTTC. Its translation: CATRTNYEQYF.

V gene TRBV10-3 combines with J gene TRBJ2-4; D is ambiguous. Trimming took 3 bases from V and 11 from J, leaving 11 bases between them. In germline, CDR1 is ENHRY, CDR2 SYGVKD. This CDR3 contains 12 residues. In DNA form, the CDR3 reads TGTGCCATCAGTGACCCCCAGCAGCTTCAGTACTTC. Protein: CAISDPQQLQYF.

There are a few counts of this clonotype. The CDR3 spells CASSQDGGHYGYTF. The CDR3 coding sequence is TGTGCCAGCAGCCAAGACGGAGGCCACTATGGCTACACCTTC. This sequence joins TRBV4-2 and TRBJ1-2; D call uncertain. Trimming pared 0 bases from V and 3 bases from J, leaving 8 bases between. The CDR3 length is 14 residues. The germline V gene encodes CDR1 LGHNA and CDR2 YNFKEQ.

This clonotype was seen a few times. V is TRBV3-1 and J is TRBJ1-2; no definite D call. Germline V gene lookup returns CDR1 LGHDT and CDR2 YNNKEL (reference sequence). V lost 1 base and J 7 bases, leaving 7 bases between the germline ends. CDR3 length: 12 amino acids. This chain's CDR3 is CASSQGEFGYTF. The CDR3 DNA sequence: TGTGCCAGCAGCCAAGGGGAGTTTGGCTACACCTTC.

The rearrangement uses TRBV20-1 and TRBJ2-3; weak D call: TRBD2 (6 bases). The CDR3 is 18 amino acids. Germline assignment: CDR1 DFQATT and CDR2 SNEGSKA (reference sequence). With 0 bases removed from V and 2 bases from J, the gap between germline ends came to 21 bases. CDR3 DNA sequence: TGCAGTGCTAGAGAAGTGGCGAGGAGGGTCGGGCACACAGATACGCAGTATTTT. It encodes CSAREVARRVGHTDTQYF.

This clonotype was seen a few times. The V and J genes are TRBV29-1 and TRBJ2-7; D assignment may be TRBD1 or TRBD2 (5 bases each). The CDR3 extends over 13 amino acids. The germline V gene has CDR1 SQVTM and CDR2 ANQGSEA. Trimming took 0 bases from V and 5 from J, leaving 11 bases between them. The CDR3 region is CSVEERGTDEQYF. For the CDR3, the DNA is TGCAGCGTTGAAGAGAGGGGCACCGACGAGCAGTACTTC.

The J gene is TRBJ2-1, the V gene TRBV7-2; D might be TRBD1 or TRBD2, each matching 5 bases. The ends were cut back, 5 bases at V and 5 bases at J, with 16 bases in the middle. Germline CDR1 SGHTA, CDR2 FQGNSA. CDR3 length equals 15 residues. The CDR3: CASSRGAFGDNEQFF. CDR3 nucleotides: TGTGCCAGCAGCCGAGGGGCATTTGGGGACAATGAGCAGTTCTTC.

CDR3 nucleotides: TGTGCCAGCAGCCTCGGGATCCCGAACAATGAGCAGTTCTTC. It yields the protein CASSLGIPNNEQFF. This sequence joins TRBV14 and TRBJ2-1, with D possibly TRBD2 on 5 matching bases. The V and J ends lost 4 bases and 5 bases respectively, with 12 bases between them. Germline assignment: CDR1 SGHDN and CDR2 FVKESK. The CDR3 length is 14 residues.

CDR3 bases: TGTGCCAGCAGCTTCACTAGCGCCGATGAGCAGTTCTTC. It translates to CASSFTSADEQFF. V gene TRBV12-3 or TRBV12-4 combines with J gene TRBJ2-1, with 7 bases lining up with TRBD2. After removal of 6 bases from V and 8 bases from J, the junction contained 7 bases not matched to a gene. The CDR3 length is 13 residues.

V is TRBV20-1 and J is TRBJ1-1; D unclear. The CDR3 covers 13 residues. In germline, CDR1 is DFQATT, CDR2 SNEGSKA (reference sequence). The CDR3 coding sequence is TGCAGACCTTCTTCCCAAGGATTTTCTGAAGCTTTCTTT. Encoded protein: CRPSSQGFSEAFF.

This sequence joins TRBV20-1 and TRBJ2-1; D call uncertain. There are 11 residues in the CDR3. CDR1 and CDR2 (germline): DFQATT, SNEGSKA (reference sequence). V lost 5 bases to trimming and J lost 3 bases, with 5 bases between them. The CDR3 DNA is TGCAGTGCTCGATTCTACAATGAGCAGTTCTTC. This gives the protein CSARFYNEQFF.

The V gene is TRBV9, the J gene TRBJ2-1, with D perhaps TRBD2 (5 bases). The CDR3 length is 19 residues. Germline V gene data show CDR1 as SGDLS and CDR2 as YYNGEE. V was shortened by 0 bases and J by 8 bases, with 27 bases between the two germline ends. CDR3 in amino acids: CASSVDFGRVTPSAHEQFF. CDR3 DNA: TGTGCCAGCAGCGTAGACTTTGGGAGAGTAACCCCGTCGGCTCATGAGCAGTTCTTC.

This clonotype was counted between two and nine times. J is TRBJ2-5 and V is TRBV28; 9 bases align to TRBD2. The J call may not be correct, given that the DNA end is closer to TRBJ2-1. Germline values: CDR1 MDHEN, CDR2 SYDVKM. The CDR3 length is 15 residues. CDR3 sequence (DNA): TGTGCCAGCAGTTTTTTGGGACTAGCTGCCAATGAGCAGTTCTTC. Translated: CASSFLGLAANEQFF.

The chain carries TRBV12-3 or TRBV12-4 and TRBJ2-7, with a tentative D call TRBD1 (5 bases). Trimming pared 6 bases from V and 0 bases from J, leaving 12 bases between. The CDR3 is 14 amino acids. The chain's CDR3 is CASRLQGFSYEQYF. CDR3 DNA sequence: TGTGCCAGCAGACTCCAGGGTTTCTCCTACGAGCAGTACTTC.

This clonotype was seen a handful of times. This chain connects TRBV12-3 or TRBV12-4 to TRBJ2-1; D may be TRBD1 or TRBD2 (6 bases each). The V and J ends lost 6 bases and 7 bases respectively, with 16 bases between them. This CDR3 has 14 amino acids. The CDR3 DNA follows: TGTGCCAGCAGCCCGGGGGCCTTAGGGAATGAGCAGTTCTTC. It is translated as CASSPGALGNEQFF.

This clonotype was seen only a few times. The chain couples TRBV9 to TRBJ2-1, with TRBD2 matching 7 bases. The junction had 9 bases not matched to a gene; V was cut back by 3 bases and J by 6 bases. CDR3 length: 15 residues. Looked up from germline, CDR1 is SGDLS and CDR2 is YYNGEE. As DNA, the CDR3 is TGTGCCAGCAGCGAACTAGCGCTATACAGCAATGAGCAGTTCTTC. This encodes CASSELALYSNEQFF. The whole variable domain, remainder taken from reference TRBV9 and TRBJ2-1, is DSGVTQTPKHLITATGQRVTLRCSPRSGDLSVYWYQQSLDQGLQFLIQYYNGEERAKGNILERFSAQQFPDLHSELNLSSLELGDSALYFCASSELALYSNEQFFGPGTRLTVL.

V gene TRBV20-1 combines with J gene TRBJ2-5, with 9 bases fitting TRBD1. Near its end, the DNA agrees better with TRBJ2-7, so the J call may be wrong. The CDR3 contains 14 residues. CDR1 is DFQATT and CDR2 is SNEGSKA in the germline V gene (reference sequence). CDR3 nucleotide sequence: TGCAGTGCCCAACCGGGACAGGGAGGTAACGAGCAGTACTTC. Its translation: CSAQPGQGGNEQYF.

This chain joins TRBV12-3 or TRBV12-4 and TRBJ2-3, with D perhaps matching TRBD2 (6 bases). V lost 5 bases to trimming and J lost 1 base, with 13 bases between them. This CDR3 comprises 15 residues. CDR3 protein: CASSLPGLRTDTQYF. DNA for the CDR3: TGTGCCAGCAGTCTCCCGGGACTCCGCACAGATACGCAGTATTTT.

The chain has TRBV12-3 or TRBV12-4 and TRBJ2-3; 8 bases are shared with TRBD2. The V segment lost 3 bases and the J segment 2 bases; nucleotides outside the gene matches: 7. The CDR3 consists of 16 residues. In DNA, the CDR3 is TGTGCCAGCAGTTTCTTTTCGGGGGGGCTCACAGATACGCAGTATTTT. Its translation: CASSFFSGGLTDTQYF.

This clonotype has a handful of counts. V usage is TRBV12-3 or TRBV12-4 and J usage is TRBJ2-7, with D possibly matching TRBD1 (5 bases). V was shortened by 7 bases and J by 0 bases, with 10 bases between the two germline ends. CDR3 length: 13 residues. Here the CDR3 reads CASMTVNSYEQYF. The CDR3 nucleotides are TGTGCCAGCATGACAGTAAACTCCTACGAGCAGTACTTC.

This sequence joins TRBV5-1 and TRBJ2-5; 8 bases map to TRBD2. This CDR3 has 15 amino acids. Germline loops: CDR1 SGHRS, CDR2 YFSETQ. The J segment lost 5 bases and the V segment lost 0 bases, leaving 6 bases of the junction unmatched. The CDR3 DNA is TGCGCCAGCAGCTTGGCGGGGGGGCCAGTGGAGACCCAGTACTTC. The encoded protein is CASSLAGGPVETQYF.

The rearrangement links TRBV12-3 or TRBV12-4 to TRBJ1-6; D unresolved. Trimming took 6 bases from V and 9 from J, leaving 9 bases between them. The CDR3 extends over 12 amino acids. DNA for the CDR3: TGTGCCAGCAGCCCAAGGCGTTCACCCCTCCACTTT. Residues: CASSPRRSPLHF.

This sequence joins TRBV19 and TRBJ2-1; TRBD2 matches 11 bases. The germline V gene has CDR1 LNHDA and CDR2 SQIVND (reference sequence). This CDR3 contains 18 residues. V dropped 0 bases and J dropped 0; count of bases not matched to a gene: 4. This CDR3 is CASSIDGLAGGSYNEQFF. The CDR3 DNA sequence: TGTGCCAGTAGTATAGATGGGCTAGCGGGGGGCTCCTACAATGAGCAGTTCTTC.